Given below is one T cell receptor (beta chain) in context. Researchers made TCR beta libraries by using iRepertoire HTBI primers and running Arm-PCR on CDR3 regions. MiXCR, applied by TCRdb to the multiplex PCR reads, yields one record per CDR3 protein. The data contain about 440,000 distinct CDR3 sequences, roughly 15% of them singletons. The time point: newly diagnosed GD, antithyroid drugs for less than 3 months. The TCR library was prepared using RNA isolated from PBMCs. This specimen comes from a study of regulatory T cells in long-lasting Graves disease. J was trimmed by 2 bases and V by 5 bases; bases with no gene match: 13. CDR3 length: 17 amino acids. In germline, CDR1 is MDHEN, CDR2 SYDVKM. This same sample was also taken into another study, of T cells in Graves' hyperthyroidism and ophthalmopathy. That paper notes: Newly diagnosed patients aged 18 to 65 had hyperthyroidism of under 2 months' duration.

The TCR comes from a woman under 30 with Graves disease. The gene calls are TRBV28 and TRBJ2-7, with TRBD2 matching 9 bases. This sample comprised peripheral blood mononuclear cells (PBMCs), obtained at new diagnosis, from a patient treated with antithyroid drugs. CDR3 residues: CASSIISGSRGTYEQYF. The CDR3 nucleotides are TGTGCCAGCAGTATTATTAGCGGGAGTCGAGGGACCTACGAGCAGTACTTC. Drawing the rest from reference TRBV28 and TRBJ2-7, the complete variable domain is DVKVTQSSRYLVKRTGEKVFLECVQDMDHENMFWYRQDPGLGLRLIYFSYDVKMKEKGDIPEGYSVSREKKERFSLILESASTNQTSMYLCASSIISGSRGTYEQYFGPGTRLTVT.